A single sample is the source of the 5 T cell receptor beta chains below, sequenced in a study of PD-L1 blockade in urothelial cancer. The assay was immunoSEQ multiplex PCR, and TCRdb's table has in-frame clones only and misses some. The sample consists of 35,000 to 40,000 clones, 82% of them appearing once. Material: PBMCs, obtained around atezolizumab (anti-PD-L1) treatment. The receptors were sampled from a man aged 70-80 years with urothelial cancer.

The V gene is TRBV10-3, the J gene TRBJ1-2, with TRBD1 matching over 7 bases. The germline V gene encodes CDR1 ENHRY and CDR2 SYGVKD. The CDR3 has 13 residues. Trimming removed 4 bases from V and 6 bases from J; junction bases left unmatched: 5. CDR3 in amino acids: CAISGRDSDGYTF. The DNA for the CDR3 is TGTGCCATCAGTGGCCGGGACAGTGATGGCTACACCTTC.

The chain uses TRBV15 and TRBJ2-1, with D perhaps TRBD1 (6 bases). This CDR3 has 15 residues. The germline gives CDR1 LNHNV, CDR2 YYDKDF (reference sequence). The V end was cut by 7 bases, the J end by 3 bases, with 16 bases between. In DNA form, the CDR3 reads TGTGCCACCACCTCGGACAGCTACCTCTACAATGAGCAGTTCTTC. Translated, it gives CATTSDSYLYNEQFF. The whole variable domain, filled in from reference TRBV15 and TRBJ2-1, reads DAMVIQNPRYQVTQFGKPVTLSCSQTLNHNVMYWYQQKSSQAPKLLFHYYDKDFNNEADTPDNFQSRRPNTSFCFLDIRSPGLGDTAMYLCATTSDSYLYNEQFFGPGTRLTVL.

The chain links TRBV19 to TRBJ2-2; TRBD2 is a possible D gene (7 bases). V was pared by 5 bases and J by 4 bases, with 17 bases between. The CDR3 covers 16 residues. The germline gives CDR1 LNHDA, CDR2 SQIVND (reference sequence). The CDR3 region is CASSWRRGRATGELFF. CDR3 nucleotides: TGTGCCAGTAGTTGGAGGCGGGGGCGGGCCACCGGGGAGCTGTTTTTT.

This chain uses TRBV7-2 with TRBJ1-2; 8 positions agree with TRBD1. Germline V gene lookup returns CDR1 SGHTA and CDR2 FQGNSA. The CDR3 runs 14 residues. V lost 0 bases to trimming and J lost 7 bases; unmatched junction nucleotides: 4. The chain's CDR3 is CASSLAPDRGGYTF. The DNA for the CDR3 is TGTGCCAGCAGCTTAGCGCCCGACAGGGGTGGCTACACCTTC.

CDR3 in DNA: TGTGCCAGTAGTATATTCAGGGGGGACTCTAGTCGGGTTGAGCAGTTCTTC. This gives the protein CASSIFRGDSSRVEQFF. This sequence joins TRBV19 and TRBJ2-1; D perhaps matches TRBD1 (7 bases). With 2 bases removed from V and 9 bases from J, the gap between germline ends came to 23 bases. Germline V gene data show CDR1 as LNHDA and CDR2 as SQIVND (reference sequence). The CDR3 is 17 residues long.